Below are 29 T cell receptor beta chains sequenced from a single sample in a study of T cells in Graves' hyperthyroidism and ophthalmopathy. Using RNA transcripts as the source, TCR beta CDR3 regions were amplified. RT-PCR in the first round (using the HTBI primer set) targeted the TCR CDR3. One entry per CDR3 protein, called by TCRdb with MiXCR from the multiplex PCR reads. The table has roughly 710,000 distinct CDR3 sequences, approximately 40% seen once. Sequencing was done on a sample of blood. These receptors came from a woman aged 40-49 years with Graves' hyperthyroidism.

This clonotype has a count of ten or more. Written as DNA, the CDR3 is TGTGCCAGCAGACTACGAGAATGGTACAATTCACCCCTCCACTTT. Translating gives CASRLREWYNSPLHF. This chain connects TRBV2 to TRBJ1-6, with D hard to call. The CDR3 is 15 amino acids. Germline values: CDR1 SNHLY, CDR2 FYNNEI. V lost 6 bases to trimming and J lost 7 bases, with 16 bases between them.

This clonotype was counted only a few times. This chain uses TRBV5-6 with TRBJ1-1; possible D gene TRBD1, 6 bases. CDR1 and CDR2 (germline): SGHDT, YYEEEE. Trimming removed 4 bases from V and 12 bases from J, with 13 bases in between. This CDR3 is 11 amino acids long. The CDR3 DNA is TGTGCCAGCAGCAAATACAGGGAAACTTTCTTT. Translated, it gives CASSKYRETFF.

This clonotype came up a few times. The CDR3 region is CASSYYGSTIFEQYF. CDR3 sequence (DNA): TGTGCCAGCAGTTATTACGGGAGTACCATTTTTGAGCAGTACTTC. The rearrangement joins TRBV6-5 to TRBJ2-7, with D possibly matching TRBD2 (6 bases). CDR1 is MNHEY, CDR2 SVGAGI, per germline. V lost 3 bases, J lost 7 bases, and 19 bases lay in between. The CDR3 contains 15 residues.

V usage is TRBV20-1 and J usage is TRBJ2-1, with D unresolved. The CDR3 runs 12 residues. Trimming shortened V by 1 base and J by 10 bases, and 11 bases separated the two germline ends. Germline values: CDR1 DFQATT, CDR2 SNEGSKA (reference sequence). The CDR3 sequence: CSARGGGEEQFF. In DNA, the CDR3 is TGCAGTGCTAGAGGAGGCGGAGAGGAGCAGTTCTTC.

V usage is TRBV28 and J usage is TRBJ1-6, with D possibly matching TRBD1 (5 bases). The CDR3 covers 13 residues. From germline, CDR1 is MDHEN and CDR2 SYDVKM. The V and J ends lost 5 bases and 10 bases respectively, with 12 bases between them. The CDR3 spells CASSAQGDSPLHF. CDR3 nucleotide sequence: TGTGCCAGCAGTGCCCAAGGGGACTCACCCCTCCACTTT.

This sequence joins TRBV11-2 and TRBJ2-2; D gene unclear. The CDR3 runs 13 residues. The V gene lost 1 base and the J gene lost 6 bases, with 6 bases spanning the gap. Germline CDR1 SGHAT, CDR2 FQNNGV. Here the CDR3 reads CASSLVVAGELFF. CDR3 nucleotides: TGTGCCAGCAGCTTAGTGGTAGCCGGGGAGCTGTTTTTT.

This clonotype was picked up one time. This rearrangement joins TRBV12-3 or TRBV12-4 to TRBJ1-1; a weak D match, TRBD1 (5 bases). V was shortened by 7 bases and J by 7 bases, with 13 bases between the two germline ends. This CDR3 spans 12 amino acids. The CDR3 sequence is CASTIWGVEAFF. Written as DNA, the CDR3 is TGTGCCAGCACCATTTGGGGGGTTGAAGCTTTCTTT.

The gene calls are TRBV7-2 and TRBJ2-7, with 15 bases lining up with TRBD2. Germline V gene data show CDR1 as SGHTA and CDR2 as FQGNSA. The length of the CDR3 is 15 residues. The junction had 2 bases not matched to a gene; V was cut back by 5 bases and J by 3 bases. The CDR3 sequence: CASSGGLAGGYEQYF. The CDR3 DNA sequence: TGTGCCAGCAGCGGGGGACTAGCGGGAGGCTACGAGCAGTACTTC.

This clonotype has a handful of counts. CDR3 bases: TGTGCCAGCAGCTTACCCCGCAACGGGACTCTCTCTGGAAACACCATATATTTT. This sequence encodes CASSLPRNGTLSGNTIYF. This rearrangement joins TRBV11-1 to TRBJ1-3; TRBD1 is a possible D gene (5 bases). CDR1 SGHAT and CDR2 FQDESV come from the germline V gene (reference sequence). The V gene lost 2 bases and the J gene lost 0 bases, with 17 bases spanning the gap. The CDR3 has 18 amino acids.

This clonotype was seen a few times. The CDR3 region is CSVGTESEKLFF. The CDR3 DNA sequence: TGCAGCGTAGGTACCGAGAGCGAAAAACTGTTTTTT. V gene TRBV29-1 combines with J gene TRBJ1-4, with D unclear. The CDR3 runs 12 residues. Between the trimmed V and J ends, which lost 6 bases and 8 bases, there was a span of 13 bases. The germline V gene has CDR1 SQVTM and CDR2 ANQGSEA.

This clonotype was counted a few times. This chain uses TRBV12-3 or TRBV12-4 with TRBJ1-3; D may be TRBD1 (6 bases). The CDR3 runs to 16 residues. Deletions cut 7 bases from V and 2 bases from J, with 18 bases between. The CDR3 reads CASITSFNRAGNTIYF. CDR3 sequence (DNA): TGTGCCAGCATCACATCCTTCAACAGGGCTGGAAACACCATATATTTT.

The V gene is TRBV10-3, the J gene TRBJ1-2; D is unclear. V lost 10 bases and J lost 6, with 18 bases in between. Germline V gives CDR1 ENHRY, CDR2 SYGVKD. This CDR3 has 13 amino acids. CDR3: CASDERGINGYTF. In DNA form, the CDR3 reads TGTGCCAGCGATGAACGGGGAATAAATGGCTACACCTTC.

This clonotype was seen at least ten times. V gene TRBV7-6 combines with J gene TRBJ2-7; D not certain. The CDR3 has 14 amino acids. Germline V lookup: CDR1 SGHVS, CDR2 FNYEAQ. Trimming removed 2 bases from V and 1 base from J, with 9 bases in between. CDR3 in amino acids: CASSLRAISYEQYF. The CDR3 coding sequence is TGTGCCAGCAGCTTAAGGGCCATTTCCTACGAGCAGTACTTC.

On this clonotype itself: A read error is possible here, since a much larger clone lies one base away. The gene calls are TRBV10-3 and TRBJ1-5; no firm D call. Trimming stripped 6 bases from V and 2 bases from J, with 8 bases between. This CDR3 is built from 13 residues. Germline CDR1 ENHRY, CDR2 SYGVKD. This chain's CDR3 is CAIRPDCNQPQHF. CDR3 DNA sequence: TGTGCCATCAGACCCGACTGCAATCAGCCCCAGCATTTT.

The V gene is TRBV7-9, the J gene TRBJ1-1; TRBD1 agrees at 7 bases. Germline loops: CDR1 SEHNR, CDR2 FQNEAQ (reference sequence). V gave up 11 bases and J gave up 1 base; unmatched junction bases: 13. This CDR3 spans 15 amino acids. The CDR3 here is CAWSRGRRGNTEAFF. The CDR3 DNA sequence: TGTGCCTGGAGTAGGGGGCGCCGGGGGAACACTGAAGCTTTCTTT.

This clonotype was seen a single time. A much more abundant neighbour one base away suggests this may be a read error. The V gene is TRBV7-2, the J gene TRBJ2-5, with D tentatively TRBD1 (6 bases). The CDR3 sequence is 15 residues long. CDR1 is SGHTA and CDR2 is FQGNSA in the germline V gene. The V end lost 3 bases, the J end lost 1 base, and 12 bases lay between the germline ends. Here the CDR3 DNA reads TGTGCCAGCAGCTTGAATGTGGGGGCCCAAGAGACCCAGTACTTC. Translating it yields CASSLNVGAQETQYF.

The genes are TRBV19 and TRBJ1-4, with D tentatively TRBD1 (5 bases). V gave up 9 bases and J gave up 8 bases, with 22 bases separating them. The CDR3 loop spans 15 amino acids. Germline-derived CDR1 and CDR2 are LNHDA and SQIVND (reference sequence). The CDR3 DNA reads TGTGCCAGCACCAAGACAGACCCCGTTAGGGAAAAACTGTTTTTT. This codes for CASTKTDPVREKLFF.

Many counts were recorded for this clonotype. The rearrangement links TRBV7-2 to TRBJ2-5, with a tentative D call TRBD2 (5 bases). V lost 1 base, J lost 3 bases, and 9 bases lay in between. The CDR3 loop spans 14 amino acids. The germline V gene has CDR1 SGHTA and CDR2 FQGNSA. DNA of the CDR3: TGTGCCAGCAGCTTAGGGTCCGGGGAAGAGACCCAGTACTTC. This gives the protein CASSLGSGEETQYF.

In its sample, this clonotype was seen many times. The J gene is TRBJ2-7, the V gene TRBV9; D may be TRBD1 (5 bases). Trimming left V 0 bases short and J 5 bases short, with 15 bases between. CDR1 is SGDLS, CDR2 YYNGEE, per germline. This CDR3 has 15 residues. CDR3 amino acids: CASSVVAGSVHEQYF. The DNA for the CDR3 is TGTGCCAGCAGCGTAGTAGCAGGGTCTGTCCACGAGCAGTACTTC.

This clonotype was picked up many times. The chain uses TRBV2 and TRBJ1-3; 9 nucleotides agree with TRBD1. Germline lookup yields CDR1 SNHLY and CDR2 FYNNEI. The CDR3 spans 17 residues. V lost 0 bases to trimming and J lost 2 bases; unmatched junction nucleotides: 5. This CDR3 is CASSEAAGTGTGNTIYF. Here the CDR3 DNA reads TGTGCCAGCAGTGAAGCGGCCGGGACAGGGACTGGAAACACCATATATTTT.

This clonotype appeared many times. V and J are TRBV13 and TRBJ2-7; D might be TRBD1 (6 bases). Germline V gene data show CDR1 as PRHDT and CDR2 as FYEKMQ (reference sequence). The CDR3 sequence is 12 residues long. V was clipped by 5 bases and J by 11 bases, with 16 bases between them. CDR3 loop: CASSTDRSEEYF. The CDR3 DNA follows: TGTGCCAGCAGCACCGACAGGTCGGAGGAGTACTTC.

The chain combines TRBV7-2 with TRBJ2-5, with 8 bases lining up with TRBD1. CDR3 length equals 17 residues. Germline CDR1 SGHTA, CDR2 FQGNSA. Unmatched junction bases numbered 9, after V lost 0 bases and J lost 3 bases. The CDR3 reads CASSLAGTGVGEETQYF. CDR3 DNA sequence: TGTGCCAGCAGCTTAGCCGGGACAGGTGTAGGAGAAGAGACCCAGTACTTC.

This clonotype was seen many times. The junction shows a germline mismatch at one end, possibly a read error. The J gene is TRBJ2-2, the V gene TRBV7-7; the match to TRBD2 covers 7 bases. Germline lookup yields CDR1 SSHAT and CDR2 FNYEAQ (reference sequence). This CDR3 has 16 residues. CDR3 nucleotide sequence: TGTGCTAGCAGCCACTTCGGGGGGTCGGATACCGGGGAGCTGTTTTTT. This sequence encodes CASSHFGGSDTGELFF.

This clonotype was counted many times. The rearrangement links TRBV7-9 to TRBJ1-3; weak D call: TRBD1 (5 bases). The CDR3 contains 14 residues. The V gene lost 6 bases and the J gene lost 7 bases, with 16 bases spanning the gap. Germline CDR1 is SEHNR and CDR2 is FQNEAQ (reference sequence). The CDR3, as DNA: TGTGCCAGCAGACTCGACAGTATAGGGAACACCATATATTTT. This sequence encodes CASRLDSIGNTIYF.

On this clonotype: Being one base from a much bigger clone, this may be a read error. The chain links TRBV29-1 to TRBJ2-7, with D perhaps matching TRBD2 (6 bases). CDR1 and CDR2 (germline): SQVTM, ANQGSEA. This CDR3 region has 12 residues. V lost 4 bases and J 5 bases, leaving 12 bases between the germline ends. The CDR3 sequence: CSVVGGRHEQYF. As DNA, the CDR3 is TGCAGCGTTGTGGGGGGTCGGCACGAGCAGTACTTC.

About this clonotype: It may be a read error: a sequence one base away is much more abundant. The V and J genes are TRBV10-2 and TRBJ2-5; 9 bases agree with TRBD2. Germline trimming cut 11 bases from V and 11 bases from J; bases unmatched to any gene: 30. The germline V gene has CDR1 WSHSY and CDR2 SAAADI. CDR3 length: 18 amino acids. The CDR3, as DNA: TGCGCCGGCCGTGATGGGGAGGAGGGGGACGAGCGGGGGGTCCAACAGTACTTC. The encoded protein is CAGRDGEEGDERGVQQYF.

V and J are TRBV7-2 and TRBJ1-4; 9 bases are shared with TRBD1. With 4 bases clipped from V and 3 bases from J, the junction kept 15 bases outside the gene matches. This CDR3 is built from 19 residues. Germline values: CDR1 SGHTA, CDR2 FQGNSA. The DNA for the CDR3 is TGTGCCAGCAGCTCAACCGGACAGGGGTTAATTTTAGCTAATGAAAAACTGTTTTTT. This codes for CASSSTGQGLILANEKLFF. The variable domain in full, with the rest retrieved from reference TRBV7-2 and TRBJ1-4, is GAGVSQSPSNKVTEKGKDVELRCDPISGHTALYWYRQSLGQGLEFLIYFQGNSAPDKSGLPSDRFSAERTGGSVSTLTIQRTQQEDSAVYLCASSSTGQGLILANEKLFFGSGTQLSVL.

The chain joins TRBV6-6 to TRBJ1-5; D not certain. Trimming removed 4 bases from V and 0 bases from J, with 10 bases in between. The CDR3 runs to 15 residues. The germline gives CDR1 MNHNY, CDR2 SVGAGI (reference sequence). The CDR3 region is CASSSGVGSNQPQHF. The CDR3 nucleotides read TGTGCCAGCAGTTCCGGCGTGGGTAGCAATCAGCCCCAGCATTTT.

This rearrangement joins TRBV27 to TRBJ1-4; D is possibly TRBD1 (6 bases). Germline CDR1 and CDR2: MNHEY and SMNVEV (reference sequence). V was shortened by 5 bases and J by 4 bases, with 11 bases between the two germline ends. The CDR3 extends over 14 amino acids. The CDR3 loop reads CASSEQGLNEKLFF. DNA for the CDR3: TGTGCCAGCAGTGAACAGGGACTTAATGAAAAACTGTTTTTT.